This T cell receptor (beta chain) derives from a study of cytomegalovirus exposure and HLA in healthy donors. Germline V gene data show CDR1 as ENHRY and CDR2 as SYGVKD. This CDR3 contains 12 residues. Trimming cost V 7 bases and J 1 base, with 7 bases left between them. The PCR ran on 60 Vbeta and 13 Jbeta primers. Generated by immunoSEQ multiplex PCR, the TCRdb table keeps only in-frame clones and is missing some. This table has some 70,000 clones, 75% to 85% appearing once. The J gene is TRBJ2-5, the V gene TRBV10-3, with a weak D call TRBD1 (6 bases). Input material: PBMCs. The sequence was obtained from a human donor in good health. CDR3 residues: CAIKGVQETQYF. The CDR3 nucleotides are TGTGCCATCAAGGGGGTCCAAGAGACCCAGTACTTC.